This TCR beta chain was sequenced during a study of blood T cell repertoires in COVID-19. Study summary: T cells, B-cell-depleted T cells, or PBMCs supplied cDNA or gDNA.

Here immunoSEQ multiplex PCR was the method, and the copy in TCRdb shows in-frame clones only, minus some. This sample has 450,000 to 500,000 clones, with about 85% found just once. The CDR3 has 14 residues. Germline V gene sequence: CDR1 MDHEN, CDR2 SYDVKM. After removal of 6 bases from V and 2 bases from J, the junction contained 3 bases not matched to a gene. The chain links TRBV28 to TRBJ1-2; 10 bases line up with TRBD1. The clonotype was recovered from a young woman who had recovered from COVID-19. The specimen was PBMCs or T cells enriched from blood (not recorded which). This CDR3 is CASRTGGANYGYTF. CDR3 bases: TGTGCCAGCAGGACAGGGGGCGCCAACTATGGCTACACCTTC.